Below, 26 T cell receptor beta chains from the same sample are listed, as sequenced in a study of blood T cell repertoires in COVID-19 (dated by TCRdb to 2018 to 2020). Receptor amplification or capture employed the immunoSEQ multiplex PCR assay. Drawn from immuneACCESS, this table holds only the in-frame rearrangements with V and J called that TCRdb kept. Clones are partly lost; checked studies trace under half to an unresolved V gene and leave the rest unexplained. This sample holds some 72,000 clones; approximately 84% were observed only once. 10% to 15% of the sample rests with the top ten. The material sequenced was peripheral blood. These receptors were collected from a man aged 50 or older with COVID-19, enrolled during active disease.

The V call is TRBV28, the J call TRBJ1-5; D possibly corresponds to TRBD1 (5 bases). CDR3 length: 15 residues. Deletions cut 6 bases from V and 3 bases from J, with 15 bases between. In germline, CDR1 is MDHEN, CDR2 SYDVKM. The CDR3 DNA reads TGTGCCAGCAGCTTCTCGGGGGTAGACAATCAGCCCCAGCATTTT. Amino acids: CASSFSGVDNQPQHF.

The chain couples TRBV6-5 to TRBJ1-1; D gene unclear. The CDR3 runs to 15 residues. The V and J ends lost 0 bases and 4 bases respectively, with 12 bases between them. Germline-derived CDR1 and CDR2 are MNHEY and SVGAGI. The chain's CDR3 is CASSYSSWEGTEAFF. DNA for the CDR3: TGTGCCAGCAGTTACTCGAGCTGGGAGGGCACTGAAGCTTTCTTT.

This clone was recorded a few times. The chain is built from TRBV5-6 and TRBJ2-7; the D gene is possibly TRBD1 (5 bases). CDR1 is SGHDT, CDR2 YYEEEE, per germline. Trimming removed 3 bases at V and 3 bases at J, with 19 bases between. The CDR3 is 16 amino acids. The CDR3 DNA reads as TGTGCCAGCAGCTGGGGCATATTCGGACGGAACTACGAGCAGTACTTC. It codes for CASSWGIFGRNYEQYF.

The chain uses TRBV28 and TRBJ2-5, with D maybe TRBD1 (6 bases). The CDR3 totals 15 residues. Trimming cost V 2 bases and J 2 bases, with 12 bases left between them. Germline CDR1 and CDR2: MDHEN and SYDVKM. CDR3 in amino acids: CASSLQGGPQETQYF. The CDR3 nucleotides are TGTGCCAGCAGTTTACAAGGGGGACCTCAAGAGACCCAGTACTTC.

The chain joins TRBV3-1 (or the pseudogene TRBV3-2) to TRBJ2-1; TRBD2 agrees at 12 bases. Germline V CDR1 and CDR2: LGHDT, YNNKEL (reference sequence). V was pared by 0 bases and J by 9 bases, with 6 bases of the junction left unmatched. The CDR3 covers 16 residues. In DNA form, the CDR3 reads TGTGCCAGCAGCCAAGATAGCGGACTAGCGGGATTTGAGCAGTTCTTC. Encoded protein: CASSQDSGLAGFEQFF.

This clone qualifies as medium-sized. The chain joins TRBV7-9 to TRBJ1-1; TRBD1 aligns across 8 bases. V was clipped by 5 bases and J by 3 bases; unmatched bases: 5. Germline lookup yields CDR1 SEHNR and CDR2 FQNEAQ (reference sequence). CDR3 length: 14 residues. CDR3 nucleotide sequence: TGTGCCAGCAGCAACCAGGGGGCTGACACTGAAGCTTTCTTT. Protein product: CASSNQGADTEAFF. The full variable domain, rest sourced from reference TRBV7-9 and TRBJ1-1, is DTGVSQNPRHKITKRGQNVTFRCDPISEHNRLYWYRQTLGQGPEFLTYFQNEAQLEKSRLLSDRFSAERPKGSFSTLEIQRTEQGDSAMYLCASSNQGADTEAFFGQGTRLTVV.

This chain uses TRBV6-4 with TRBJ2-3; the match to TRBD1 covers 10 bases. Trimming took 5 bases from V and 6 from J; bases not matched to a gene: 2. The CDR3 has 13 residues. The germline V gene encodes CDR1 MRHNA and CDR2 SNTAGT. Written as DNA, the CDR3 is TGTGCCAGCAGTCGACAGGGGGCGGATACGCAGTATTTT. Residues: CASSRQGADTQYF.

V usage is TRBV6-6 and J usage is TRBJ2-5, with 7 bases matching TRBD2. The CDR3 extends over 16 amino acids. Germline values: CDR1 MNHNY, CDR2 SVGAGI (reference sequence). V lost 2 bases and J lost 1; bases outside the gene matches: 7. The CDR3 is CASSYGRAGIQETQYF. The DNA of the CDR3 is TGTGCCAGCAGTTACGGGAGGGCGGGAATCCAAGAGACCCAGTACTTC.

V gene TRBV5-1 combines with J gene TRBJ1-5, with 11 nucleotides matching TRBD1. Germline V gene sequence: CDR1 SGHRS, CDR2 YFSETQ. This CDR3 comprises 16 residues. J lost 4 bases, V lost 0 bases, and 3 bases had no gene match. The chain's CDR3 is CASSLGTGGRNQPQHF. The CDR3 region has the DNA TGCGCCAGCAGCTTGGGGACAGGGGGCCGGAATCAGCCCCAGCATTTT.

CDR3 DNA sequence: TGTGCCAGTAGTATAGATAATGCAGGGGGAAGGCCCCAGCATTTT. As protein: CASSIDNAGGRPQHF. J is TRBJ1-5 and V is TRBV19; 7 bases fit TRBD1. Germline trimming cut 0 bases from V and 9 bases from J; bases unmatched to any gene: 8. CDR1 and CDR2 from the germline V gene are LNHDA and SQIVND (reference sequence). There are 15 residues in the CDR3.

The rearrangement links TRBV10-3 to TRBJ2-1, with 8 bases identical to TRBD2. The CDR3 runs 13 residues. V dropped 7 bases and J dropped 5; count of bases not matched to a gene: 4. CDR1 is ENHRY, CDR2 SYGVKD, per germline. CDR3 in DNA: TGTGCCATCACGAGCGGGAGTCACAATGAGCAGTTCTTC. It is translated as CAITSGSHNEQFF.

The chain is built from TRBV7-9 and TRBJ1-1; a weak D match, TRBD1 (5 bases). V was shortened by 3 bases and J by 4 bases, with 15 bases between the two germline ends. CDR1 and CDR2 from the germline V gene are SEHNR and FQNEAQ (reference sequence). The CDR3 is 15 amino acids. The CDR3 protein is CASSFTGVAGTEAFF. As DNA, the CDR3 is TGTGCCAGCAGCTTCACGGGGGTAGCGGGCACTGAAGCTTTCTTT.

A few counts support this clone. J is TRBJ1-1 and V is TRBV18, with 7 bases lining up with TRBD1. This CDR3 spans 14 amino acids. Germline loops: CDR1 KGHSH, CDR2 LQKENI. The V gene end was trimmed by 7 bases and the J gene end by 0 bases; junction bases not matched to a gene: 5. The CDR3 reads CASLGTVMNTEAFF. In nucleotides, the CDR3 is TGTGCCAGCTTAGGGACAGTCATGAACACTGAAGCTTTCTTT.

V usage is TRBV18 and J usage is TRBJ2-2, with D perhaps TRBD2 (6 bases). The CDR3 loop spans 16 amino acids. The V gene lost 3 bases and the J gene lost 0 bases, with 11 bases spanning the gap. From germline, CDR1 is KGHSH and CDR2 LQKENI. In nucleotides, the CDR3 is TGTGCCAGCTCACCTGCGGGGCGTCCGAACACCGGGGAGCTGTTTTTT. Translating gives CASSPAGRPNTGELFF.

The chain joins TRBV7-9 to TRBJ2-3; 12 nucleotides align to TRBD2. The length of the CDR3 is 17 residues. The J segment lost 5 bases and the V segment lost 1 base, leaving 7 bases of the junction unmatched. CDR1 and CDR2 (germline): SEHNR, FQNEAQ (reference sequence). The CDR3 here is CASSLVGLAGGIDTQYF. Written as DNA, the CDR3 is TGTGCCAGCAGCTTAGTGGGACTAGCGGGCGGCATAGATACGCAGTATTTT.

V and J are TRBV2 and TRBJ1-6; 9 bases agree with TRBD1. The CDR3 is made up of 16 amino acids. Germline CDR1 reads SNHLY; CDR2 reads FYNNEI. V was pared by 6 bases and J by 10 bases, with 13 bases of the junction left unmatched. CDR3 sequence reads: CASSGGTGIKRSPLHF. CDR3 in DNA: TGTGCCAGCAGCGGAGGGACAGGGATTAAAAGATCACCCCTCCACTTT.

This clone has more than one count but fewer than ten. V is TRBV5-6 and J is TRBJ2-7; D is perhaps TRBD1 (5 bases). The CDR3 has 14 residues. Germline assignment: CDR1 SGHDT and CDR2 YYEEEE. The ends were cut back, 0 bases at V and 4 bases at J, with 11 bases in the middle. The CDR3 DNA follows: TGTGCCAGCAGCTTGGTAACAGGTAGTTACGAGCAGTACTTC. Its translation: CASSLVTGSYEQYF.

Here the CDR3 reads CASSLFRGPTEAFF. CDR3 sequence (DNA): TGTGCCAGCAGTTTATTCAGGGGGCCAACTGAAGCTTTCTTT. The chain employs TRBV28 and TRBJ1-1; 8 bases are shared with TRBD1. The CDR3 contains 14 residues. Germline CDR1 is MDHEN and CDR2 is SYDVKM. The V and J ends lost 1 base and 5 bases, in that order; junction bases with no gene match: 3.

This sequence joins TRBV10-3 and TRBJ2-7, with 7 bases identical to TRBD1. CDR3 length equals 13 residues. After removal of 5 bases from V and 2 bases from J, the junction contained 3 bases not matched to a gene. Per germline, CDR1 ENHRY and CDR2 SYGVKD. The CDR3 here is CAISPGQPYEQYF. The CDR3 DNA follows: TGTGCCATCAGTCCGGGACAGCCCTACGAGCAGTACTTC.

The chain uses TRBV4-1 and TRBJ2-1, with a tentative D call TRBD2 (6 bases). The CDR3 spans 15 residues. Germline-derived CDR1 and CDR2 are MGHRA and YSYEKL. V gave up 6 bases and J gave up 0 bases, with 12 bases separating them. In DNA form, the CDR3 reads TGCGCCAGCAGGCCTGACGGGAGCTCCTACAATGAGCAGTTCTTC. It encodes CASRPDGSSYNEQFF.

The chain uses TRBV24-1 and TRBJ1-4; possible D gene TRBD1, 6 bases. The germline V gene encodes CDR1 KGHDR and CDR2 SFDVKD. Trimming pared 11 bases from V and 6 bases from J, leaving 18 bases between. The CDR3 consists of 14 residues. CDR3 region: CASPRGGAYEKLFF. CDR3 DNA sequence: TGTGCCAGCCCCCGGGGGGGGGCGTATGAAAAACTGTTTTTT.

This clone was seen more than once but under ten times. V is TRBV19 and J is TRBJ2-7; 7 bases agree with TRBD1. CDR3 length: 14 residues. The germline CDR1 and CDR2 sequences are LNHDA and SQIVND (reference sequence). V shed 1 base, J shed 4 bases, and the junction held 4 bases outside the gene matches. The CDR3 bases are TGTGCCAGTAGTATAGGTCGACAGGGATACGAGCAGTACTTC. Protein sequence: CASSIGRQGYEQYF.

This chain connects TRBV6-5 to TRBJ1-6, with D uncertain. CDR3 length equals 13 residues. Trimming shortened V by 5 bases and J by 10 bases, and 12 bases separated the two germline ends. Germline V lookup: CDR1 MNHEY, CDR2 SVGAGI. CDR3 protein: CASSSGVGSPLHF. DNA of the CDR3: TGTGCCAGCAGTAGCGGGGTCGGATCACCCCTCCACTTT.

This chain joins TRBV19 and TRBJ2-5, with 7 bases that match TRBD1. CDR3 length: 14 residues. Germline V lookup: CDR1 LNHDA, CDR2 SQIVND (reference sequence). V gave up 9 bases and J gave up 5 bases; unmatched junction bases: 12. The CDR3 nucleotides read TGTGCCAGCTCAAATCAGGGGGACGGGGAGACCCAGTACTTC. Protein product: CASSNQGDGETQYF.

Comment on this clone: Other DNA sequences in the sample encode the same CDR3. CDR3 DNA: TGTGCCAGCAGTTCCCAGGGGGCAGGCGAAAAACTGTTTTTT. Translated, it gives CASSSQGAGEKLFF. The V call is TRBV28, the J call TRBJ1-4; TRBD1 aligns across 8 bases. Germline trimming cut 4 bases from V and 8 bases from J; bases unmatched to any gene: 6. Germline V gene data show CDR1 as MDHEN and CDR2 as SYDVKM. The CDR3 extends over 14 amino acids. Using reference TRBV28 and TRBJ1-4 for the parts outside the CDR3, the full variable domain is DVKVTQSSRYLVKRTGEKVFLECVQDMDHENMFWYRQDPGLGLRLIYFSYDVKMKEKGDIPEGYSVSREKKERFSLILESASTNQTSMYLCASSSQGAGEKLFFGSGTQLSVL.

The rearrangement joins TRBV3-1 (or the pseudogene TRBV3-2) to TRBJ2-6; D call uncertain. V lost 4 bases and J 4 bases, leaving 5 bases between the germline ends. CDR1 is LGHDT, CDR2 YNNKEL, per germline (reference sequence). The CDR3 spans 13 residues. CDR3 sequence: CASSLSGANVLTF. The CDR3 region has the DNA TGTGCCAGCAGCCTATCCGGGGCCAACGTCCTGACTTTC.